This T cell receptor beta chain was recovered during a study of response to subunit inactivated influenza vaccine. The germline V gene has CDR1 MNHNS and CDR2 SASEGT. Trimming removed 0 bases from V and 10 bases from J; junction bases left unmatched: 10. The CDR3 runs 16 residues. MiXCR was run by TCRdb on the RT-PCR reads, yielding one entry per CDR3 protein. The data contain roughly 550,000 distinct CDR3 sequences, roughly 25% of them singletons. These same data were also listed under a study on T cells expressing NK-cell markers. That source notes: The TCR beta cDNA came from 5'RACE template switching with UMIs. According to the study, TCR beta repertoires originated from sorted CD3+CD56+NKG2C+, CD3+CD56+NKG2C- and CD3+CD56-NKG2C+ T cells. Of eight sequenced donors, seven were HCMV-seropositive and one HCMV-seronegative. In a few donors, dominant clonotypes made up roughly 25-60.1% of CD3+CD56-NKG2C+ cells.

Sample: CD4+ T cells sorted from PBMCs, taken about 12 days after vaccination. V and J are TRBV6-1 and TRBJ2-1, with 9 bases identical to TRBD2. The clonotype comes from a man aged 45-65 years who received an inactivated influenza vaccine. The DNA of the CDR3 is TGTGCCAGCAGTGAAGCGCTAGCGGGACTGTTGGCGGAGCAGTTCTTC. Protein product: CASSEALAGLLAEQFF.